Given below is one T cell receptor (beta chain) in context. Its antigen is not known. Germline V gene data show CDR1 as MNHEY and CDR2 as SMNVEV (reference sequence). There are 14 residues in the CDR3. The V gene end was trimmed by 4 bases and the J gene end by 5 bases; junction bases not matched to a gene: 5. The source of the sample is a study of graft-versus-host responses after intestinal transplantation. Sequencing was performed with immunoSEQ multiplex PCR; in TCRdb, only in-frame clones are kept and a portion is missing. The sample lists roughly 98,000 clones, over 80% occurring once. The source material was unstimulated CD8+ T cells sorted from spleen or lymph node cells, sampled before transplant. The J gene is TRBJ1-1, the V gene TRBV27, with 9 bases fitting TRBD1. This TCR was sampled from a human donor who was the organ donor for an intestinal transplant. The CDR3 coding sequence is TGTGCCAGCAGTTGGGGACAGGGTGGGACTGAAGCTTTCTTT. Its translation is CASSWGQGGTEAFF.